This T cell receptor beta chain originates from a study of T cell repertoires in cytomegalovirus infection. Study-wide context: Public TCR beta signatures provided an indication of both CMV infection and a matching HLA type.

There are many counts of this clonotype. The V end lost 2 bases, the J end lost 9 bases, and 11 bases lay between the germline ends. The CDR3 is 13 residues long. CDR1 and CDR2 from the germline V gene are MNHEY and SVGEGT. TCRdb fed the reads into MiXCR, producing one record per CDR3 protein. The sample lists some 600,000 distinct CDR3 sequences; 20% to 25% were seen once. The TCR sequence derives from a human donor in good health (CMV status not recorded). Some clones in this sample may be carry-over from other donors' samples. Material: CD8+ T cells from PBMCs. This sequence joins TRBV6-2 or TRBV6-3 and TRBJ2-1, with a possible D match to TRBD1 (6 bases). The CDR3 protein is CASSYALRGEQFF. The CDR3 DNA sequence: TGTGCCAGCAGTTACGCGCTCAGGGGTGAGCAGTTCTTC.